One T cell receptor (beta chain) is described in this entry. Its antigen is not yet known. Base qualities were left out, and no much larger clone turns up one base away. These data originate in a study of cytomegalovirus exposure and HLA in healthy donors (dated by TCRdb to 2017 to 2019). Background on the whole study: An earlier analysis of some 600 of the donors reported 276 Gb of sequence data and around 120 million unique TCR beta sequences obtained from about 179 million T cells. An early release that covered about 600 HLA-typed donors contained around 300 gigabases of sequencing data and 85 million to 100 million unique TCR sequences. Of the 350 to 450 genotyped donors, over 80% were placed in the genetic ancestry cluster associated with self-reported Caucasian donors. The study was designed to test whether signatures of past pathogen exposure could be identified by cataloging public T cell receptors. The study used immunosequencing to profile the T cell repertoires of some 600 subjects and linked those repertoires to cytomegalovirus serostatus. Besides the first cohort of approximately 710 subjects, a separate validation cohort made up of around 120 different subjects was used. To predict cytomegalovirus infection status, the study brought together high-throughput TCR immunosequencing, statistical association of individual TCRs with disease status, and machine learning. To study patterns of TCR occurrence, a later analysis re-analyzed previously published TCR beta repertoires from just over 650 donors and added high-resolution HLA genotyping. The later analysis used no new phenotypic data to find candidate immune exposures, relying instead on TCR beta sequences and their occurrence across donors. An earlier analysis of a few hundred of the donors applied high-throughput TCR beta sequencing to assess whether each TCR beta V gene segment acted as functional or pseudogenic. Donor age, sex, ethnicity and CMV serostatus were compiled together with the repertoire data. In a later genetic analysis, genome-wide SNP genotypes for about three fifths of the roughly 670 donors were used, and that subset was treated as a discovery cohort. Every repertoire in the discovery cohort had been generated on one and the same sequencing platform. HLA typing covered class I and class II loci at four-digit resolution. The number of typed donors differed by locus: about 620-630 for A, B, C, DRB1 and DQB1; about 520 for DQA1; 606 for DPA1; and about 450 for DPB1. A few DR-DQ haplotypes were treated as single units for association and clustering because of strong linkage in the cohort. Across about 370 genotyped donors of the cohort, an average of approximately 200,000 unique TCR beta nucleotide sequences per donor were sequenced, and 15% to 20% of those sequences were non-productive. Study-wide conclusions, independent of this receptor: The classifier was reported to diagnose cytomegalovirus status with high specificity and sensitivity in both the original and validation cohorts. Presence/absence analyses assumed roughly uniform sequencing depth across donors, an assumption that may not hold. According to the authors, the approach could potentially be generalized to other disease states and immunological phenotypes. An association between a missense DCLRE1C variant and V-gene and J-gene trimming of TCR beta chains was found in a later genetic analysis and replicated in an independent cohort. In a later genetic analysis, fewer N-insertions in productive TCRs were reported among donors in an Asian-associated ancestry cluster than the 666-donor mean. The 87-base-pair reads could not distinguish some IMGT-functional V segments, including TRBV6-2 and TRBV6-3, so those segments were excluded. CMV serostatus was the only immune exposure information available for the cohort. Most CMV-associated TCR beta chains appeared to be HLA-restricted in a later analysis, and the HLA associations seemed to be driven largely by CMV exposure. In a later analysis, several top co-occurrence clusters were reported to appear linked to parvovirus B19, influenza, CMV and Epstein-Barr virus. In a later analysis, about 17,000 TCR beta sequences were associated with specific HLA alleles at a false discovery rate of 0.05. Because some donors lacked HLA typing at each locus, the association tests relied only on the typed subset. Over 15 rarely observed V segments, including chromosome 9 orphons, were excluded from the earlier analysis of approximately 500 of the donors because counts were too low. This cohort had only TCR beta chains sequenced, and the lack of alpha or paired-chain data limited which features could be detected. In a later analysis, TCR association rates were found to vary across HLA loci, with the most associated TCRs seen for DRB1 alleles and the fewest for HLA-C alleles. In a later analysis, HLA-associated TCR beta chains were found to be more clonally expanded and to have lower generation probabilities than equally common non-associated chains. In the study, 150 to 200 TCR beta chains were listed as associated with cytomegalovirus. When HLA alleles, especially DR and DQ, strongly co-occurred, TCR associations were difficult to assign to individual alleles. Linkage disequilibrium might explain the correlated functional status among segregating V segments, but an unknown experimental factor could not be excluded. Across donors, most TCR sequences were observed very rarely, whereas some public TCRs were present in many individuals. In an earlier analysis of under 600 of the donors, most TCR beta V segments were observed in productive rearrangements about 90% or about 30% of the time, broadly matching IMGT annotations. A further reported finding was that TCR beta sequences accurately predicted the HLA-A and HLA-B alleles for most subjects in the first cohort. A cluster of highly shared sequence variants was judged likely to be a technical artifact of the sequencing pipeline. In vitro tests confirmed that three of the cytomegalovirus-associated TCR beta chains recognize cytomegalovirus antigens.

CDR1 and CDR2 were assigned from the germline V gene as SNHLY and FYNNEI. The CDR3 numbers 13 residues from cysteine through phenylalanine. Left in the record is the CDR3 DNA by itself, 39 bases read in frame from the first base. V sheds 7 bases and J sheds 4 bases, leaving 11 bases between their ends. The cohort consisted of approximately 670 healthy bone marrow donors. All cohort members were sampled while nominally healthy, although unrecorded immune exposures were likely present. The donor tested CMV seropositive and was one of the 289 seropositive cohort members. A peripheral blood sample was collected from each donor, and TCR beta sequencing was performed on peripheral blood mononuclear cells. The Qiagen DNeasy Blood Extraction Kit was used to extract genomic DNA from the blood cell samples. Library preparation employed the immunoSEQ multiplex PCR assay. For the multiplex PCR, a mixture combining 60 forward primers for TCR Vbeta segments and 13 reverse primers for TCR Jbeta segments was used. The CDR3 region of rearranged TCR beta genes was amplified from genomic DNA by a multiplex PCR assay. The Illumina HiSeq System was used to sequence the amplified TCR beta libraries as 87-base-pair reads. The source study handled its data this way. Across the 670 or so repertoires, a later analysis counted tens of millions of unique TCR beta chains, 9.5 million to 13 million of which were shared by at least two donors. A nearest-neighbor algorithm error-corrected the raw reads and collapsed the reads into unique sequences, merging closely related sequences to remove PCR and sequencing errors. V, D and J gene segments were assigned by aligning CDR3 sequences to IMGT reference sequences. For a sequence to be retained, at least a six-nucleotide match to both a V gene segment and a J gene segment was required. A rearrangement counted as productive if the CDR3 had no stop codons and remained in frame with V and J, and every other rearrangement counted as non-productive. Following IMGT convention, CDR3 was defined as the stretch from the second conserved V-encoded cysteine to the conserved J-encoded phenylalanine. Sequences without an unambiguous match to a single V gene segment were excluded from the earlier analysis of about 640 of the donors. An earlier analysis of some 610 of the donors called V segments functional above 56.7% productive rearrangements and segregating when the between-donor standard deviation exceeded 5%. A statistical classification framework was developed to diagnose cytomegalovirus status using the catalog of TCR beta chain sequences. V and J gene assignment, in a later analysis, came from comparing TCR nucleotide sequences with IMGT/GENE-DB human TR gene sequences. The TCRdist pipeline was used in a later analysis to assign CDR3 sequences and most-parsimonious VDJ recombination scenarios. In a later analysis, each TCR beta chain was defined by its CDR3 amino acid sequence together with its V-gene family, and reads lacking a unique V-gene family were excluded. A later analysis removed roughly 590 highly shared, low-generation-probability nucleotide sequences to deal with suspected cross-contamination and a sequencing artifact. For each public chain, a later analysis derived a clonal expansion index from normalized ranks of inferred template counts within each repertoire. In a later analysis, generation probabilities were computed using a VDJ recombination model fitted to out-of-frame rearrangements, and the results were checked against IGoR. A later analysis scored TCR-TCR, TCR-HLA and TCR-CMV co-occurrence with hypergeometric tests, applying a repertoire-size bias correction to TCR pairs. In a later analysis, false discovery rates were estimated by permuting HLA or CMV assignments 20 times. In a later analysis, co-occurring TCRs were grouped using DBSCAN, with TCRdist sequence similarity added in when clustering inside HLA-allele-positive subsets. For co-occurrence clustering, repertoires with fewer than 30,000 or more than 120,000 public chains were excluded, along with roughly 5 repertoires with anomalous nucleotide sharing. TCRdb holds this immuneACCESS table with in-frame rearrangements only. Some clones are missing; in checked studies, unresolved V genes explain under half, and the rest has no known cause. V and J calls and clone size are as listed in that table; D and trimming were resolved from the DNA. This sample is represented by around 150,000 clones; 75% to 80% of them were singletons. Over 12% of the sample rests with the top ten.

The receptor was isolated from a man aged 45-65 years in good health and CMV-seropositive. The chain was built from TRBV2 and TRBJ1-3; no D gene can be assigned with confidence. Sequencing was done on a sample of PBMCs. Here is the DNA: TGTGCCAGCACCCTTCTACCCGGAAACACCATATATTTT. It translates to CASTLLPGNTIYF.